This entry lists 31 T cell receptor beta chains sequenced from one sample in a study of blood T cell repertoires in COVID-19. Some clones are missing from TCRdb's copy, which holds only in-frame ones; the method was immunoSEQ multiplex PCR. The sample lists about 200,000 clones, roughly 83% occurring once. Sample: PBMCs or T cells enriched from blood (not recorded which). Source of these receptors: a middle-aged man with acute COVID-19.

The chain recombines TRBV7-9 with TRBJ1-2, with D possibly TRBD1 on 6 matching bases. Trimming pared 8 bases from V and 3 bases from J, leaving 13 bases between. This CDR3 is 13 amino acids long. Germline V CDR1 and CDR2: SEHNR, FQNEAQ (reference sequence). The CDR3 protein is CASVRGADYGYTF. The CDR3 region has the DNA TGTGCCAGCGTTCGGGGGGCGGACTATGGCTACACCTTC.

CDR3 sequence (DNA): TGCGCCAGCAGCTTGTTCCTAGCGGGAGAGCATGAGCAGTTCTTC. It is translated as CASSLFLAGEHEQFF. The V and J genes are TRBV5-1 and TRBJ2-1; the match to TRBD2 covers 10 bases. In germline, CDR1 is SGHRS, CDR2 YFSETQ. V lost 1 base to trimming and J lost 8 bases; unmatched junction nucleotides: 6. The CDR3 has 15 residues.

This chain links TRBV5-1 with TRBJ2-6; 16 positions agree with TRBD2. This CDR3 has 20 amino acids. V was clipped by 0 bases and J by 7 bases; unmatched bases: 10. CDR1 and CDR2 from the germline V gene are SGHRS and YFSETQ. The CDR3 is CASSLDGGTSGRGRANVLTF. The CDR3 bases are TGCGCCAGCAGCTTGGACGGGGGGACTAGCGGGAGGGGTAGAGCCAACGTCCTGACTTTC.

This clone came up a few times. The chain couples TRBV5-4 to TRBJ1-5, with 7 bases lining up with TRBD1. Trimming cost V 2 bases and J 7 bases; bases outside gene matches: 9. Germline V gene sequence: CDR1 SGHNT, CDR2 YYREEE (reference sequence). This CDR3 is 15 amino acids long. CDR3 DNA sequence: TGTGCCAGCAGCTTCAACAGGGGCGTAGGGCAGCCCCAGCATTTT. Its translation is CASSFNRGVGQPQHF.

The chain carries TRBV4-1 and TRBJ2-1; possibly TRBD2 for D (6 bases). CDR1 is MGHRA and CDR2 is YSYEKL in the germline V gene. The CDR3 length is 17 residues. Between the trimmed V and J ends, which lost 1 base and 0 bases, there was a span of 13 bases. The CDR3 nucleotides are TGCGCCAGCAGCCAAGGCTCTGGGGAGGCCTCCTACAATGAGCAGTTCTTC. Its protein product is CASSQGSGEASYNEQFF.

The chain is built from TRBV5-1 and TRBJ2-7; D gene unclear. Looked up from germline, CDR1 is SGHRS and CDR2 is YFSETQ. The CDR3 loop spans 13 amino acids. Trimming took 6 bases from V and 0 from J, leaving 10 bases between them. As DNA, the CDR3 is TGCGCCAGCAACTCCGACAACTCCTACGAGCAGTACTTC. Amino acid sequence: CASNSDNSYEQYF. The whole variable domain, remainder taken from reference TRBV5-1 and TRBJ2-7, is KAGVTQTPRYLIKTRGQQVTLSCSPISGHRSVSWYQQTPGQGLQFLFEYFSETQRNKGNFPGRFSGRQFSNSRSEMNVSTLELGDSALYLCASNSDNSYEQYFGPGTRLTVT.

This clone has only a few counts. The chain is built from TRBV14 and TRBJ1-2, with TRBD1 matching over 7 bases. The CDR3 spans 14 residues. V dropped 3 bases and J dropped 4; count of bases not matched to a gene: 5. CDR1 SGHDN and CDR2 FVKESK come from the germline V gene. CDR3 residues: CASSHGTAVYGYTF. The CDR3 DNA reads as TGTGCCAGCAGCCATGGGACAGCTGTCTATGGCTACACCTTC.

The chain employs TRBV2 and TRBJ2-3; a possible D gene is TRBD2 (5 bases). The CDR3 spans 14 residues. The germline V gene has CDR1 SNHLY and CDR2 FYNNEI. Between the trimmed V and J ends, which lost 4 bases and 8 bases, there was a span of 16 bases. In DNA, the CDR3 is TGTGCCAGCAGTGTCGATCCCCTCAGCGGTACGCAGTATTTT. Protein: CASSVDPLSGTQYF. The full variable domain, in which reference TRBV2 and TRBJ2-3 provide the parts outside the CDR3, is EPEVTQTPSHQVTQMGQEVILRCVPISNHLYFYWYRQILGQKVEFLVSFYNNEISEKSEIFDDQFSVERPDGSNFTLKIRSTKLEDSAMYFCASSVDPLSGTQYFGPGTRLTVL.

The chain uses TRBV9 and TRBJ2-1; tentative D call: TRBD1 (5 bases). Germline V gene lookup returns CDR1 SGDLS and CDR2 YYNGEE. The CDR3 is 14 residues long. With 4 bases removed from V and 5 bases from J, the gap between germline ends came to 13 bases. The CDR3 here is CASSPRGLDNEQFF. The CDR3 nucleotides read TGTGCCAGCAGCCCAAGGGGATTGGACAATGAGCAGTTCTTC.

The V gene is TRBV24-1, the J gene TRBJ1-5, with 10 bases fitting TRBD1. This CDR3 comprises 16 residues. Germline assignment: CDR1 KGHDR and CDR2 SFDVKD. The V gene end was trimmed by 4 bases and the J gene end by 3 bases; junction bases not matched to a gene: 5. CDR3 loop: CATSESGTGDNQPQHF. The CDR3 nucleotides are TGTGCCACCAGTGAATCCGGGACAGGGGACAATCAGCCCCAGCATTTT.

This rearrangement joins TRBV5-1 to TRBJ1-1, with TRBD1 identical over 11 bases. The CDR3 has 14 residues. CDR1 is SGHRS and CDR2 is YFSETQ in the germline V gene. Trimming cost V 4 bases and J 5 bases; bases outside gene matches: 4. The CDR3 DNA follows: TGCGCCAGCAGCCAAGGGACAGGGGGGACTGAAGCTTTCTTT. This codes for CASSQGTGGTEAFF.

V is TRBV11-2 and J is TRBJ2-5; D uncertain. CDR3 length: 16 residues. Trimming shortened V by 5 bases and J by 2 bases, and 18 bases separated the two germline ends. Looked up from germline, CDR1 is SGHAT and CDR2 is FQNNGV. CDR3: CASSPPMLSWQETQYF. The CDR3 coding sequence is TGTGCCAGCAGCCCCCCTATGTTGTCGTGGCAAGAGACCCAGTACTTC. The full variable domain, completed using reference TRBV11-2 and TRBJ2-5, is EAGVAQSPRYKIIEKRQSVAFWCNPISGHATLYWYQQILGQGPKLLIQFQNNGVVDDSQLPKDRFSAERLKGVDSTLKIQPAKLEDSAVYLCASSPPMLSWQETQYFGPGTRLLVL.

This sequence joins TRBV5-1 and TRBJ2-7, with 10 bases aligning to TRBD2. Germline CDR1 reads SGHRS; CDR2 reads YFSETQ. This CDR3 is 17 amino acids long. With V trimmed by 4 bases and J by 1 base, 11 bases remained unmatched. CDR3 protein: CASSGTSVNELSYEQYF. The CDR3 DNA reads as TGCGCCAGCAGCGGGACTAGCGTGAACGAATTATCCTACGAGCAGTACTTC.

V usage is TRBV5-5 and J usage is TRBJ1-4; D ambiguous. Per the germline V gene, CDR1 is SGHKS and CDR2 is YYEKEE (reference sequence). The length of the CDR3 is 14 residues. Trimming left V 2 bases short and J 3 bases short, with 8 bases between. CDR3: CASSFVQPNEKLFF. DNA of the CDR3: TGTGCCAGCAGCTTCGTACAACCTAATGAAAAACTGTTTTTT.

The chain couples TRBV18 to TRBJ1-2; TRBD1 aligns across 7 bases. CDR1 is KGHSH and CDR2 is LQKENI in the germline V gene. CDR3 length: 16 residues. The trim removed 0 bases at V and 4 bases at J, leaving 8 bases unmatched. The CDR3 protein is CASSPPGTEGPYGYTF. DNA of the CDR3: TGTGCCAGCTCACCACCGGGGACAGAGGGCCCCTATGGCTACACCTTC.

The V gene is TRBV4-2, the J gene TRBJ2-4; 9 positions agree with TRBD2. The germline CDR1 and CDR2 sequences are LGHNA and YNFKEQ. With 4 bases clipped from V and 7 bases from J, the junction kept 11 bases outside the gene matches. The CDR3 sequence is 16 residues long. The CDR3 coding sequence is TGTGCCAGCAGCCCCGGGGGGGCGGGAGGGTGGAACATTCAGTACTTC. It yields the protein CASSPGGAGGWNIQYF.

The J gene is TRBJ2-7, the V gene TRBV3-1 (or the pseudogene TRBV3-2), with a tentative D call TRBD2 (5 bases). Looked up from germline, CDR1 is LGHDT and CDR2 is YNNKEL (reference sequence). Trimming shortened V by 1 base and J by 8 bases, and 9 bases separated the two germline ends. The CDR3 spans 12 residues. CDR3 DNA sequence: TGTGCCAGCAGCCAAGGATCGGGGAAGCAGTACTTC. The encoded protein is CASSQGSGKQYF.

DNA of the CDR3: TGTGCCAGCTCACCAGGGAGCCAGAGCTACGAGCAGTACTTC. Residues: CASSPGSQSYEQYF. The V call is TRBV18, the J call TRBJ2-7, with a possible D match to TRBD2 (5 bases). The germline V gene has CDR1 KGHSH and CDR2 LQKENI. V lost 2 bases and J lost 3, with 11 bases in between. The CDR3 is 14 residues long.

The gene calls are TRBV6-1 and TRBJ2-7; tentative D call: TRBD1 (5 bases). Trimming stripped 7 bases from V and 4 bases from J, with 20 bases between. The CDR3 is made up of 15 amino acids. CDR1 and CDR2 (germline): MNHNS, SASEGT. The CDR3 DNA reads TGTGCCAGCAATCCCTCGGGTCTAGGGGAATACGAGCAGTACTTC. Translation gives CASNPSGLGEYEQYF.

Of note for this clone: The junction shows a germline mismatch at one end, possibly a read error. This rearrangement joins TRBV7-2 to TRBJ2-5, with D tentatively TRBD1 (5 bases). The germline CDR1 and CDR2 sequences are SGHTA and FQGNSA. The CDR3 length is 15 residues. This chain's CDR3 is CASSLQRGSQGTQYF. CDR3 nucleotide sequence: TGTGCCAGCAGCTTGCAAAGGGGCAGCCAAGGGACCCAGTACTTC.

This clone showed up just once. The chain links TRBV10-3 to TRBJ1-2; a weak D match, TRBD1 (5 bases). This CDR3 has 14 residues. The V gene lost 10 bases and the J gene lost 2 bases, with 17 bases spanning the gap. CDR1 ENHRY and CDR2 SYGVKD come from the germline V gene. In nucleotides, the CDR3 is TGTGCCACCAGACGGACACTAATAAACTATGGCTACACCTTC. Translating it yields CATRRTLINYGYTF.

V gene TRBV1 combines with J gene TRBJ2-7; the table calls TRBD2, which could not be checked here. TRBV1 counts as a pseudogene. CDR3 length equals 14 residues. CDR3 in DNA: TGCACCAGCAGCCCTGCGGGTCCTTCCTACGAGCAGTACTTC. Protein sequence: CTSSPAGPSYEQYF.

The table lists this clone with a few counts. This chain links TRBV4-1 with TRBJ1-1, with TRBD1 identical over 10 bases. The V gene end was trimmed by 4 bases and the J gene end by 1 base; junction bases not matched to a gene: 6. CDR1 MGHRA and CDR2 YSYEKL come from the germline V gene. The CDR3 runs 16 residues. The CDR3 nucleotides read TGCGCCAGCAGCCCACGGGGACAGGGGTGGAACACTGAAGCTTTCTTT. Translating gives CASSPRGQGWNTEAFF.

The CDR3 protein is CASSPPGVEQYF. CDR3 bases: TGTGCCAGCAGCCCCCCAGGGGTTGAGCAGTACTTC. The chain has TRBV12-3 or TRBV12-4 and TRBJ2-7; TRBD1 is a possible D gene (6 bases). V lost 6 bases, J lost 7 bases, and 13 bases lay in between. The length of the CDR3 is 12 residues.

The chain couples TRBV14 to TRBJ2-7; 14 nucleotides match TRBD2. Germline assignment: CDR1 SGHDN and CDR2 FVKESK. The CDR3 consists of 20 residues. J was trimmed by 0 bases and V by 3 bases; bases with no gene match: 13. The CDR3 reads CASSQTIGTSGSWASYEQYF. The CDR3 bases are TGTGCCAGCAGCCAGACGATCGGGACTAGCGGGAGTTGGGCCTCCTACGAGCAGTACTTC.

The genes are TRBV7-3 and TRBJ2-6, with D possibly being TRBD1 (5 bases). The CDR3 sequence is 13 residues long. The germline V gene has CDR1 SGHTA and CDR2 FQGTGA. V dropped 8 bases and J dropped 2 bases, with 7 bases sitting between them. The CDR3 region is CASAGPGANVLTF. In DNA form, the CDR3 reads TGTGCCAGCGCAGGGCCTGGGGCCAACGTCCTGACTTTC.

This clone has only one observation. The V gene is TRBV9, the J gene TRBJ2-3; 10 bases are a match to TRBD2. CDR1 is SGDLS, CDR2 YYNGEE, per germline. CDR3 length: 16 amino acids. J gave up 6 bases and V 5 bases, and 12 bases lay outside the gene matches. Here the CDR3 reads CASRGDSGRPRDTQYF. CDR3 nucleotide sequence: TGTGCCAGCAGGGGAGATAGCGGGAGGCCGAGGGATACGCAGTATTTT.

V and J are TRBV30 and TRBJ2-5; 8 nucleotides align to TRBD2. The V gene's germline CDR1 is GTSNPN and CDR2 SVGIG (reference sequence). V trimming: 5 bases; J trimming: 7 bases; junction bases outside the gene matches: 12. This CDR3 spans 14 amino acids. The CDR3 nucleotides read TGTGCCTGGTCTAGCGGACTAGCTGAAGGGACCCAGTACTTC. Encoded protein: CAWSSGLAEGTQYF.

This rearrangement joins TRBV30 to TRBJ1-3; D unclear. The germline gives CDR1 GTSNPN, CDR2 SVGIG (reference sequence). Between the trimmed V and J ends, which lost 5 bases and 0 bases, there was a span of 14 bases. This CDR3 is 15 amino acids long. The CDR3 nucleotides read TGTGCCTGGGGGCTGGGTCCTAGCTCTGGAAACACCATATATTTT. Translated: CAWGLGPSSGNTIYF.

The chain couples TRBV19 to TRBJ1-2; 8 positions agree with TRBD1. The V gene end was trimmed by 1 base and the J gene end by 8 bases; junction bases not matched to a gene: 18. The germline gives CDR1 LNHDA, CDR2 SQIVND (reference sequence). This CDR3 contains 18 residues. The CDR3 DNA reads as TGTGCCAGTAGTATAGCCTCATACCCGACAGGGGAACAGAGCGGCTACACCTTC. Translation: CASSIASYPTGEQSGYTF.

The V call is TRBV29-1, the J call TRBJ2-1, with 10 bases identical to TRBD2. The trim removed 3 bases at V and 7 bases at J, leaving 6 bases unmatched. The CDR3 has 14 residues. Per germline, CDR1 SQVTM and CDR2 ANQGSEA. The CDR3 protein is CSVDPSGSRNEQFF. DNA of the CDR3: TGCAGCGTTGACCCTAGCGGGAGTAGGAATGAGCAGTTCTTC.